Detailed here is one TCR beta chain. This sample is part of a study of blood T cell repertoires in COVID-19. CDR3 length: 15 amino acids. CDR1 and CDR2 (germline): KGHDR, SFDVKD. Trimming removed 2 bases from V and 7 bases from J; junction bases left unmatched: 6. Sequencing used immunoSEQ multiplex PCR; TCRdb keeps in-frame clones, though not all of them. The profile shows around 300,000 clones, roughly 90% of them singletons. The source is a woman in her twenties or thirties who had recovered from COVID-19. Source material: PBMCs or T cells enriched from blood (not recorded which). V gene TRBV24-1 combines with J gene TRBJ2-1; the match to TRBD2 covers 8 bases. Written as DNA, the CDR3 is TGTGCCACCAGTGATTCCGGGACTAGTAGAAATGAGCAGTTCTTC. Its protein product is CATSDSGTSRNEQFF.